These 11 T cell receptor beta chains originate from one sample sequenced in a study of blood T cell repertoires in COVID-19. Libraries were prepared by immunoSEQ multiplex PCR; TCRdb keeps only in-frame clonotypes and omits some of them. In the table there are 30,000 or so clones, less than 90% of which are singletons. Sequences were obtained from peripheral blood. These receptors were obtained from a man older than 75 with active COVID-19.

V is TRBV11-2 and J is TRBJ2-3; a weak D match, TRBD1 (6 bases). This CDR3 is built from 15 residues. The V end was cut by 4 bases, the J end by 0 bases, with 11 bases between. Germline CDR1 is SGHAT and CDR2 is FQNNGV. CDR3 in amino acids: CASSSGQTSTDTQYF. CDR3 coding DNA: TGTGCCAGCAGCTCCGGACAGACTAGCACAGATACGCAGTATTTT.

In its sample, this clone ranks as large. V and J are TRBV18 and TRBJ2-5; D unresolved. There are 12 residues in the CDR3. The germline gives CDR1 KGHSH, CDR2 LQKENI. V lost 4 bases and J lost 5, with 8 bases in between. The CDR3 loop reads CASSRSRETQYF. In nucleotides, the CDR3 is TGTGCCAGCTCACGGTCGAGGGAGACCCAGTACTTC. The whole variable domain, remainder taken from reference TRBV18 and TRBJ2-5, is NAGVMQNPRHLVRRRGQEARLRCSPMKGHSHVYWYRQLPEEGLKFMVYLQKENIIDESGMPKERFSAEFPKEGPSILRIQQVVRGDSAAYFCASSRSRETQYFGPGTRLLVL.

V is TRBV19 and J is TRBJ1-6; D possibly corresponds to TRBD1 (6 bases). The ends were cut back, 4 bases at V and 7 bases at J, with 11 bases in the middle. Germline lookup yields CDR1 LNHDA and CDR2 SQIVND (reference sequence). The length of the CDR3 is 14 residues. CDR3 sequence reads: CASSRTAGNSPLHF. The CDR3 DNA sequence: TGTGCCAGTAGTAGGACAGCGGGGAATTCACCCCTCCACTTT. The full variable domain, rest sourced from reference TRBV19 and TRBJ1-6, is DGGITQSPKYLFRKEGQNVTLSCEQNLNHDAMYWYRQDPGQGLRLIYYSQIVNDFQKGDIAEGYSVSREKKESFPLTVTSAQKNPTAFYLCASSRTAGNSPLHFGNGTRLTVT.

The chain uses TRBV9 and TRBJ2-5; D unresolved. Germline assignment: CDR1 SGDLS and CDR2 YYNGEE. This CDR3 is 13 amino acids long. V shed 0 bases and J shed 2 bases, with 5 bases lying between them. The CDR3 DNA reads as TGTGCCAGCAGCGTAGGAGTTCAAGAGACCCAGTACTTC. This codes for CASSVGVQETQYF.

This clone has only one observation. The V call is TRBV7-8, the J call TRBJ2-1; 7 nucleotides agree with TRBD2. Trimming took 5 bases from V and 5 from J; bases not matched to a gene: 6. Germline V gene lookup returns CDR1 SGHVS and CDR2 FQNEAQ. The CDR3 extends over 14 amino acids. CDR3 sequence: CASSRGLIHNEQFF. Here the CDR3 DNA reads TGTGCCAGCAGCCGGGGACTAATTCACAATGAGCAGTTCTTC.

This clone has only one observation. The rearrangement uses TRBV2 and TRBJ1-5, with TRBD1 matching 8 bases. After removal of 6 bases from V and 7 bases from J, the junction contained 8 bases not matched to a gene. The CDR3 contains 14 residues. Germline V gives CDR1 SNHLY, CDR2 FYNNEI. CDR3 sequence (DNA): TGTGCCAGCAGGGGAGGGACAGGAGGGCAGCCCCAGCATTTT. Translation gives CASRGGTGGQPQHF.

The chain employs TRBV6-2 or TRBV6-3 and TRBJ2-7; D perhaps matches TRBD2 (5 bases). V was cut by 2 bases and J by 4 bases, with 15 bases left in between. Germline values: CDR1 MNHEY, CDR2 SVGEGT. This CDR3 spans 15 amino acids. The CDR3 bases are TGTGCCAGCAGTTACCTTTTCTCGGGGTTTTACGAGCAGTACTTC. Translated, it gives CASSYLFSGFYEQYF.

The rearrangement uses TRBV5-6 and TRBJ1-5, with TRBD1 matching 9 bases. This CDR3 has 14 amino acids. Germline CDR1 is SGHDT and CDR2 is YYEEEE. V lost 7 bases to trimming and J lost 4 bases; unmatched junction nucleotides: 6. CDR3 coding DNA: TGTGCCAGCTCAAGGACAGGGGTAAATCAGCCCCAGCATTTT. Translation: CASSRTGVNQPQHF. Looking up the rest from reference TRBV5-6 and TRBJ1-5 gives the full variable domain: DAGVTQSPTHLIKTRGQQVTLRCSPKSGHDTVSWYQQALGQGPQFIFQYYEEEERQRGNFPDRFSGHQFPNYSSELNVNALLLGDSALYLCASSRTGVNQPQHFGDGTRLSIL.

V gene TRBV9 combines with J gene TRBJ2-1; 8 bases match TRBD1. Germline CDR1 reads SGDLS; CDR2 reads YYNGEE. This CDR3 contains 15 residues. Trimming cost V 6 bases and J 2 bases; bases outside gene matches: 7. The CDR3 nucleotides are TGTGCCAGCACCCAGGGACAGGCCCCCTACAATGAGCAGTTCTTC. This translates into CASTQGQAPYNEQFF.

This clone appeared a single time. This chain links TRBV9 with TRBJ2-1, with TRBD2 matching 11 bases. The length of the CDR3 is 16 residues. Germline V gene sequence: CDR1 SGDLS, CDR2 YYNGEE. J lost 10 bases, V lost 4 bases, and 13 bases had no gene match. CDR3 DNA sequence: TGTGCCAGCAGCTTAACCGGGACTAGCGGCCTTAGAGAGCAGTTCTTC. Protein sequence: CASSLTGTSGLREQFF.

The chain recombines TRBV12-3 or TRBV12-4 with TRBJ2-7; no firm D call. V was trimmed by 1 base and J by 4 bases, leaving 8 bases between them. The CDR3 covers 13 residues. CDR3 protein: CASSLGRQYEQYF. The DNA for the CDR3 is TGTGCCAGCAGTTTAGGGCGGCAGTACGAGCAGTACTTC.